Listed below are T cell receptor beta chains from one sample, sequenced in a study of T cells in Graves' hyperthyroidism and ophthalmopathy. Using its own MiXCR run on the multiplex PCR reads, TCRdb lists one record per CDR3 protein. The sample lists more than 600,000 distinct CDR3 sequences; 16% were seen once. Sequencing was done on a sample of blood. The receptors were sampled from a man younger than 35 with Graves' hyperthyroidism. Both conserved end residues are part of each CDR3. The order of the fields is V gene, D gene, clone size, CDR3 length, J gene, CDR3 DNA, CDR3 protein. The D gene is left open where the match is weak. A clone size is listed for some rows: how often the clone was seen (once, few, many), or a class if it is expanded.

TRBV5-8	-	-	14	TRBJ2-4	TGTGCCAGCCTCCTCGTTGGAGCCAAAAACATTCAGTACTTC	CASLLVGAKNIQYF
TRBV3-1	TRBD2	few	16	TRBJ2-1	TGTGCCAGCAGCGACGAACTAGCGGGAGCACGCAATGAGCAGTTCTTC	CASSDELAGARNEQFF
TRBV9	TRBD2	few	14	TRBJ2-7	TGTGCCAGCAGCGGTGATAGCGGGAGCGATGAGCAGTACTTC	CASSGDSGSDEQYF
TRBV10-2	-	-	14	TRBJ1-1	TGCGCCAGCAGTGAGAACGCGAGGGACCCTGAAGCTTTCTTT	CASSENARDPEAFF
TRBV28	TRBD2	-	16	TRBJ2-1	TGTGCCAGCAGTCCTAGCGGGAGGAGGACCTACAATGAGCAGTTCTTC	CASSPSGRRTYNEQFF
TRBV30	TRBD1	few	13	TRBJ2-7	TGTGCCTGGAGTAAGGGGGCGCCGGGCGAGCAGTACTTC	CAWSKGAPGEQYF
TRBV2	-	many	13	TRBJ1-1	TGTGCCAGCAGTGAAGACTCTGACACTGAAGCTTTCTTT	CASSEDSDTEAFF
TRBV29-1	-	few	14	TRBJ1-1	TGCAGCGTTGAAGATCCTCCCAGGGGCACTGAAGCTTTCTTT	CSVEDPPRGTEAFF
TRBV12-3/TRBV12-4	TRBD1	many	13	TRBJ1-5	TGTGCCAGCGTCGACAGGGAGGATCAGCCCCAGCATTTT	CASVDREDQPQHF
TRBV5-1	-	many	14	TRBJ2-1	TGCGCCAGCAGCTTGGCGGTGTCCTACAATGAGCAGTTCTTC	CASSLAVSYNEQFF
TRBV7-2	TRBD1	-	21	TRBJ1-5	TGTGCCAGCAGCTCGTTTTCGAATGGACAGGGTTATCTTGAAGGCAATCAGCCCCAGCATTTT	CASSSFSNGQGYLEGNQPQHF
TRBV11-2	-	many	13	TRBJ2-7	TGTGCCAGCAGCCGGGGGTTCACTCGCGAGCAGTACTTC	CASSRGFTREQYF
TRBV27	TRBD2	-	17	TRBJ2-1	TGTGCCAGCAGTCCGAGGACTAGCGGTAAGGATGGCAATGAGCAGTTCTTC	CASSPRTSGKDGNEQFF
TRBV4-2	TRBD2	-	15	TRBJ2-7	TGTGCCAGCAGCCAAGACGAGACTAGCGACGACGAGCAGTACTTC	CASSQDETSDDEQYF
TRBV20-1	TRBD2	few	17	TRBJ2-4	TGCAGTGCTAGAGATTGGGGGGGCGGACTAGCGGAAAACATTCAGTACTTC	CSARDWGGGLAENIQYF
TRBV6-2/TRBV6-3	-	many	15	TRBJ2-5	TGTGCCAGCAGTTCTTATCCGGGACGGAGGGAGACCCAGTACTTC	CASSSYPGRRETQYF
TRBV6-4	TRBD2	-	13	TRBJ2-1	TGTGCCAGCAGCTATAGCGGGAGCAATGAGCAGTTCTTC	CASSYSGSNEQFF
TRBV19	-	-	14	TRBJ1-1	TGTGCCAGTAGCTACCCCGGTAGGAACACTGAAGCTTTCTTT	CASSYPGRNTEAFF
TRBV11-2	-	many	14	TRBJ2-1	TGTGCCAGCTCTTTCGGGCAATCCAACAATGAGCAGTTCTTC	CASSFGQSNNEQFF
TRBV19	TRBD1	-	14	TRBJ1-4	TGTGCCAGTACCGGGGACAGCGGTAATGAAAAACTGTTTTTT	CASTGDSGNEKLFF
TRBV29-1	-	few	13	TRBJ1-1	TGCAGCACCCGGACAGCTATGAACACTGAAGCTTTCTTT	CSTRTAMNTEAFF
TRBV7-3	TRBD1	-	16	TRBJ2-3	TGTGCCAGCAGCTTAGGGACAGGGGTGTTAGCAGATACGCAGTATTTT	CASSLGTGVLADTQYF
TRBV7-2	-	-	11	TRBJ1-1	TGTGCCAGCAGCTTAAACCGGGAAGCTTTCTTT	CASSLNREAFF
TRBV2	-	-	15	TRBJ2-1	TGTGCCAGCAGGGGCGGACCGATCTCCTACAATGAGCAGTTCTTC	CASRGGPISYNEQFF
TRBV10-3	-	many	12	TRBJ2-7	TGTGCCATAGCGGAATCCTCCTACGAGCAGTACTTC	CAIAESSYEQYF
TRBV7-8	TRBD2	many	19	TRBJ2-2	TGTGCCAGCAGCTTTGAACTGGACGGACTAGCGGACAACACCGGGGAGCTGTTTTTT	CASSFELDGLADNTGELFF
TRBV4-3	-	few	13	TRBJ2-3	TGCGCCAGCAGCCAGCGGGGGCAGGGGACGCAGTATTTT	CASSQRGQGTQYF
TRBV6-2/TRBV6-3	TRBD1	-	18	TRBJ1-5	TGTGCCAGCAGTAATCTCCCCGCCGTTGAGGGGGCGAATCAGCCCCAGCATTTT	CASSNLPAVEGANQPQHF
TRBV20-1	-	few	12	TRBJ1-1	TGCAGTGCTAGGAAGCTTAAAGATGAAGCTTTCTTT	CSARKLKDEAFF
TRBV3-1	TRBD2	-	15	TRBJ2-3	TGTGCCAGCAGTCGACTAGCGGGAGGGCAAAATACGCAGTATTTT	CASSRLAGGQNTQYF
TRBV6-9	-	-	13	TRBJ1-2	TGTGCCAGCAGTTATGGGTCGGACTATGGCTACACCTTC	CASSYGSDYGYTF
TRBV12-3/TRBV12-4	-	many	14	TRBJ2-1	TGTGCCAGCAGTCCGGGACGAGAGTACAATGAGCAGTTCTTC	CASSPGREYNEQFF
TRBV18	TRBD1	many	15	TRBJ2-7	TGTGCCAGCTCACCATCACCGACAGGGGTCTACGAGCAGTACTTC	CASSPSPTGVYEQYF
TRBV4-1	TRBD1	many	14	TRBJ1-1	TGTGCCAGCAGTCAGGACAGGTTGAACACTGAAGCTTTCTTT	CASSQDRLNTEAFF
TRBV30	-	many	14	TRBJ2-7	TGTGCCTGGAGTGTAGGGGTGGGCTCCTACGAGCAGTACTTC	CAWSVGVGSYEQYF
TRBV4-2	TRBD2	-	17	TRBJ2-3	TGTGCCAGCAGCGCCCAGGGAGGGAGGTACCCCACAGATACGCAGTATTTT	CASSAQGGRYPTDTQYF
TRBV7-2	-	-	14	TRBJ2-2	TGTGCCAGCAGCTCCCGGACTCGCACCGGGGAGCTGTTTTTT	CASSSRTRTGELFF
TRBV7-2	TRBD2	few	17	TRBJ2-5	TGTGCCAGCAGCTTAGGTTCAGCGGGAGGTTTCCAAGAGACCCAGTACTTC	CASSLGSAGGFQETQYF
TRBV6-6	-	few	16	TRBJ1-1	TGTGCCAGCAGTTACCGGGTATCCAACAAGGGCACTGAAGCTTTCTTT	CASSYRVSNKGTEAFF
TRBV20-1	TRBD2	many	16	TRBJ2-3	TGCAGTGCTAGAGACCCCGGGACTAGCGACACAGATACGCAGTATTTT	CSARDPGTSDTDTQYF
TRBV19	-	few	15	TRBJ1-5	TGTGCCAGTAGTATCTTCAGTAAGGGGAATCAGCCCCAGCATTTT	CASSIFSKGNQPQHF
TRBV5-1	-	few	14	TRBJ1-4	TGCGCCAGCAGCGAAGCAACGCGGGATGAAAAACTGTTTTTT	CASSEATRDEKLFF
TRBV12-3/TRBV12-4	TRBD2	many	16	TRBJ2-7	TGTGCCAGCAGCCCAGGACTAGCGGGAGACATATACGAGCAGTACTTC	CASSPGLAGDIYEQYF
TRBV20-1	-	few	15	TRBJ2-7	TGCAGTGCTAATCGCCCCGGGCGTCCAGCCTACGAGCAGTACTTC	CSANRPGRPAYEQYF
TRBV20-1	TRBD1	-	15	TRBJ2-7	TGCAGTGCGCCTCCGGGACAGGGGGCTTGGTACGAGCAGTACTTC	CSAPPGQGAWYEQYF
TRBV6-6	-	-	13	TRBJ2-7	TGTGCCAGCAGTTACGGTACTAGTAACGAGCAGTACTTC	CASSYGTSNEQYF
TRBV5-1	-	-	15	TRBJ2-5	TGCGCCAGCAGCTTGAGTACGGGGACTTCCCAGACCCAGTACTTC	CASSLSTGTSQTQYF
TRBV9	-	few	14	TRBJ1-1	TGTGCCAGCAGCGTAGTGGGGGCCCCAGGTGAAGCTTTCTTT	CASSVVGAPGEAFF
TRBV20-1	-	few	14	TRBJ2-5	TGCAGTGCTAAGGTGATGGAGGCCCAAGAGACCCAGTACTTC	CSAKVMEAQETQYF
TRBV18	-	-	14	TRBJ1-2	TGTGCCAGCTCACCACGTCAGGGTGAATATGGCTACACCTTC	CASSPRQGEYGYTF
TRBV11-2	-	many	14	TRBJ2-1	TGTGCCAGCAGCTTAGAAGCGGAGTACAATGAGCAGTTCTTC	CASSLEAEYNEQFF
TRBV30	-	-	12	TRBJ2-2	TGTGCCTGGAGTGTATACACCGGAGAGCTGTTTTTT	CAWSVYTGELFF
TRBV24-1	TRBD1	few	16	TRBJ2-2	TGTGCCACCAGTGATAAGTACAGGGGCAGGACCGGGGAGCTGTTTTTT	CATSDKYRGRTGELFF
TRBV9	TRBD1	few	19	TRBJ1-5	TGTGCCAGCACCACCCCCCCGGGACAGGGGGTATTGTGCAATCAGCCCCAGCATTTT	CASTTPPGQGVLCNQPQHF
TRBV29-1	TRBD1	few	13	TRBJ1-4	TGCAGCGTTTCTCCGCGGGGACAGGGAGAACTGTTTTTT	CSVSPRGQGELFF
TRBV6-2/TRBV6-3	-	-	14	TRBJ1-6	TGTGCCAGCAGGGCTAAGGGCGGGGGGTCACCCCTCCACTTT	CASRAKGGGSPLHF